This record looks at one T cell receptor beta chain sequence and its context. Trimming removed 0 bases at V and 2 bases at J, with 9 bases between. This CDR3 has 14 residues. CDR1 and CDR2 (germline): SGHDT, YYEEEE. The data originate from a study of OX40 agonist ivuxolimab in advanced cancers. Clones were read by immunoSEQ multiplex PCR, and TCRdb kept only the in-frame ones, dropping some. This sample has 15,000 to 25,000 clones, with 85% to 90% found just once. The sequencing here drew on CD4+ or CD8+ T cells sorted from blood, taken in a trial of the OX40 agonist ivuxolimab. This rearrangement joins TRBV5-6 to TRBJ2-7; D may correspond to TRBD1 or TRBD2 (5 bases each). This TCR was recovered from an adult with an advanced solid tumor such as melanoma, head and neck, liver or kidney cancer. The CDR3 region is CASSLGGAPYEQYF. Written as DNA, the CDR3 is TGTGCCAGCAGCTTGGGAGGGGCTCCCTACGAGCAGTACTTC. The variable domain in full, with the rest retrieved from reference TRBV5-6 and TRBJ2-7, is DAGVTQSPTHLIKTRGQQVTLRCSPKSGHDTVSWYQQALGQGPQFIFQYYEEEERQRGNFPDRFSGHQFPNYSSELNVNALLLGDSALYLCASSLGGAPYEQYFGPGTRLTVT.